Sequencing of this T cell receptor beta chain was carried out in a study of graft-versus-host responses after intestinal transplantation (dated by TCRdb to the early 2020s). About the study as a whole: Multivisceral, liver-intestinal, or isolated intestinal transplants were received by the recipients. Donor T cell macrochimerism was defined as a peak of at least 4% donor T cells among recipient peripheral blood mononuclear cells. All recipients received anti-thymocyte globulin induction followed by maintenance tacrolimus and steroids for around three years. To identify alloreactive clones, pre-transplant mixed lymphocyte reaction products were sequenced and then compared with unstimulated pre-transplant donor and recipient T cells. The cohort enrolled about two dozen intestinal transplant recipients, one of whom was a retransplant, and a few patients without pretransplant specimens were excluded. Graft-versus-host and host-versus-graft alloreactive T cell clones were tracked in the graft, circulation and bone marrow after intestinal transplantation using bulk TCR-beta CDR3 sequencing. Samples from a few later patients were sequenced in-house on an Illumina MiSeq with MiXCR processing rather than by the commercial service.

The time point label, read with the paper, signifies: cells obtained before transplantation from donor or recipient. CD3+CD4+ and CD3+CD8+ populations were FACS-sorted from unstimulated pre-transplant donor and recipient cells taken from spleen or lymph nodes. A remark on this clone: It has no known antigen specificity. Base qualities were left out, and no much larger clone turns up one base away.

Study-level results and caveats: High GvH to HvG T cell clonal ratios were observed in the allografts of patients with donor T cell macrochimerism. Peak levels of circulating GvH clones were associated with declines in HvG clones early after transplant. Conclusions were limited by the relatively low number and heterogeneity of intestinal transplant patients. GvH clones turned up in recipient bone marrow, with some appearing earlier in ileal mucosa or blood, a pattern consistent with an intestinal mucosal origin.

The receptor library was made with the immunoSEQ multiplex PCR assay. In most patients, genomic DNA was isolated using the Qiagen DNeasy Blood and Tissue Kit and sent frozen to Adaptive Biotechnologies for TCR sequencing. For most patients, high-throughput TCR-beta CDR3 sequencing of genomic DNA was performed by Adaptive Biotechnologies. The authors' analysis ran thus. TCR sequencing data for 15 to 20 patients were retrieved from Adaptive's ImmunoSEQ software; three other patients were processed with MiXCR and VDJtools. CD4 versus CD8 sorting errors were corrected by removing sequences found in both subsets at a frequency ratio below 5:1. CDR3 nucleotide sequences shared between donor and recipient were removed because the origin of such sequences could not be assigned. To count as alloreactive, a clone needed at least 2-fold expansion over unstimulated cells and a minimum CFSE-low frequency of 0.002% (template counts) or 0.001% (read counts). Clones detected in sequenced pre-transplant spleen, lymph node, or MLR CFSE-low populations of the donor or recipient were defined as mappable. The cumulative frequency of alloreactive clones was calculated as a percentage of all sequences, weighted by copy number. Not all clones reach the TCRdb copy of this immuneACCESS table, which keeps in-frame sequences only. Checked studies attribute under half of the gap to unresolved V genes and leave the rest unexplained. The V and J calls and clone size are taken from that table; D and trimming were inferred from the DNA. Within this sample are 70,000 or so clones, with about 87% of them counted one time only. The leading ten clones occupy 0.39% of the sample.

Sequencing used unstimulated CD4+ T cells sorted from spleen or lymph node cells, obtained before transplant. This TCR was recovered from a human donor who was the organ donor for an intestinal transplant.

The CDR3 reads CATSGKPNTEAFF. In nucleotide form, the sequence is TGTGCCACCTCCGGTAAGCCCAACACTGAAGCTTTCTTT. The chain employs TRBV7-9 and TRBJ1-1; too little of a D gene remains to name it. CDR3 length: 13 amino acids, cysteine to phenylalanine. CDR3 DNA is the only sequence kept; it has 39 bases, read in frame from the first base. V and J lose 10 bases and 2 bases, and a span of 14 bases separates them. CDR1 and CDR2 are drawn from the germline V gene (reference sequence): SEHNR, FQNEAQ. Outside the CDR3, residues come from the reference TRBV7-9 and TRBJ1-1 proteins, so the full variable domain is: DTGVSQNPRHKITKRGQNVTFRCDPISEHNRLYWYRQTLGQGPEFLTYFQNEAQLEKSRLLSDRFSAERPKGSFSTLEIQRTEQGDSAMYLCATSGKPNTEAFFGQGTRLTVV.